A selection of T cell receptor beta chains follows, all from one sample in a study of blood T cell repertoires in COVID-19. TCRdb's copy holds only in-frame clones and misses some; the assay was immunoSEQ multiplex PCR. The sample records about 76,000 clones, around 91% being singletons. The sequenced sample consisted of peripheral blood. These receptors originate from a human donor in a cohort sampled during active COVID-19. Both conserved end residues are part of each CDR3.

>TRBJ2-6|TRBV9
CASSVVTGANVLTF
>TRBJ2-2|TRBV7-2
CASSFVPYTGELFF
>TRBJ2-7|TRBV6-5
CASSYSSGDEQYF
>TRBJ1-5|TRBV19
CASSDLQGEQPQHF
>TRBJ2-7|TRBV2
CASRDFTPYEQYF
>TRBJ1-1|TRBV19
CACLGLYGSHTEAFF
>TRBJ1-4|TRBV15
CATSRAQGAREKLFF
>TRBJ2-7|TRBV3-1/TRBV3-2
CAISRVWGCEQYF
>TRBJ1-6|TRBV5-1
CASSLRDTGFSPLHF
>TRBJ1-2|TRBV4-1
CASSQEGRGNYGYTF
>TRBJ2-7|TRBV6-1
CASSEGYSFYYEQYF
>TRBJ1-2|TRBV11-2
CASSLGQKKSPHGYTF
>TRBJ2-5|TRBV5-6
CASSTPGMSGGQETQYF
>TRBJ2-7|TRBV18
CASSPSSYEQYF
>TRBJ2-5|TRBV2
CASSRDRSEETQYF
>TRBJ2-7|TRBV11-2
CASRRGAGGTYEQYF
>TRBJ2-5|TRBV5-4
CASSLQTSGVETQYF
>TRBJ2-5|TRBV21-1
CASSKPTPRDRGRETQYF
>TRBJ2-7|TRBV6-5
CASSYSTASYEQYF
>TRBJ2-5|TRBV14
CASSQDAYQETQYF
>TRBJ2-2|TRBV4-1
CASSQPGLAGAGELFF
>TRBJ2-2|TRBV7-2
CASTPRGRNTGELFF
>TRBJ1-4|TRBV6-1
CASSETRTNEKLFF
>TRBJ2-5|TRBV6-5
CASSTAGQGGETQYF
>TRBJ2-7|TRBV30
CAYNGTGNGPYEQYF
>TRBJ2-5|TRBV7-7
CASSKGQGSWETQYF
>TRBJ2-5|TRBV19
CASSIVPPGETQYF
>TRBJ2-5|TRBV3-1/TRBV3-2
CASSHVQPGETQYF
>TRBJ1-6|TRBV5-4
CASSLGEGWNSPLHF
>TRBJ2-3|TRBV5-1
CASSLRREDTQYF
>TRBJ1-3|TRBV12-5
CASGLGRRGNTIYF
>TRBJ2-2|TRBV3-1/TRBV3-2
CASSPLAAAVAGELFF
>TRBJ1-4|TRBV12-5
CASGRWTGGPNEKLFF
>TRBJ2-1|TRBV2
CASKTSGGEQFF
>TRBJ1-2|TRBV2
CATKQGYYGYTF
>TRBJ1-4|TRBV7-9
CASSSMGQSNEKLFF
>TRBJ1-2|TRBV7-3
CASSPTGPKDGYTF
>TRBJ2-1|TRBV3-1/TRBV3-2
CASSQDTRGSSGPSYNEQFF
>TRBJ2-2|TRBV30
CAWSVQGPANTGELFF
>TRBJ2-1|TRBV7-9
CASSTPGTGYHEQFF
>TRBJ2-7|TRBV5-4
CASSRQGQGYEQYF
>TRBJ2-2|TRBV5-1
CASSLDGAPDTGELFF
>TRBJ1-5|TRBV27
CASSPRSPDQPQHF
>TRBJ1-4|TRBV18
CASSEGGREKLFF
>TRBJ2-7|TRBV3-1/TRBV3-2
CASSQDFAGQGTSYEQYF
>TRBJ1-1|TRBV11-2
CASSSNRVAEAFF
>TRBJ2-2|TRBV18
CASSPSDRNTGELFF
>TRBJ1-4|TRBV5-1
CASSQVQGTATNEKLFF
>TRBJ2-7|TRBV6-2/TRBV6-3
CASSSPLTPTGPYEQYF
>TRBJ1-5|TRBV6-2/TRBV6-3
CASSYFGEGQPQHF
>TRBJ2-1|TRBV18
CASSPPDTNEQFF
>TRBJ2-7|TRBV7-2
CASSLAYSYEQYF
>TRBJ2-5|TRBV5-6
CASSLEGGEETQYF
>TRBJ1-6|TRBV3-1/TRBV3-2
CASSHGTGGGNSPLHF
>TRBJ1-4|TRBV7-2
CASSLLGQANEKLFF
>TRBJ1-5|TRBV5-5
CASSLDTQYNQPQHF
>TRBJ1-2|TRBV7-8
CASSLGGAGGYGYTF
>TRBJ2-1|TRBV7-6
CASSGGTGNEQFF
>TRBJ1-2|TRBV6-5
CASSKYEQEVYGYTF
>TRBJ1-2|TRBV30
CAWQGNYGYTF